This TCR beta chain is from a study of CD4 T cells in relation to SARS-CoV-2 and coronaviruses. Assay used: immunoSEQ multiplex PCR; TCRdb lists only in-frame clones, some missing. The repertoire holds some 21,000 clones, with over 60% as singletons. Unexposed donor CD4+ T cells date from about 2010-2019, before the COVID-19 pandemic. The cells were cultured for approximately 10 days before CD4+ T cells were isolated. This clone showed up just once. Its antigen is still unknown. The receptor was derived from a human donor in good health. Sequenced material: CD4+ T cells from PBMCs, cultured in vitro.

The CDR3 DNA reads TGTGCCTTGGCAGACCCTGGCTCTGGAAACACCATATATTTT. Its translation is CALADPGSGNTIYF. This rearrangement joins TRBV30 to TRBJ1-3; D is ambiguous. CDR3 length: 14 residues. The germline CDR1 and CDR2 sequences are GTSNPN and SVGIG (reference sequence). Trimming left V 7 bases short and J 0 bases short, with 13 bases between.